This T cell receptor beta chain comes out of a study of T-cell reconstitution after alpha-beta-depleted transplantation in children. Construction of the TCRbeta library involved unique molecular identifiers. TCRdb itself ran the PCR reads through MiXCR, one entry per CDR3 protein. Among about 980,000 distinct CDR3 sequences listed, about 29% were seen once. CDR1 is SGHTA and CDR2 is FQGNSA in the germline V gene. This CDR3 is built from 14 residues. V dropped 3 bases and J dropped 8 bases, with 14 bases sitting between them. The sample was PBMCs, mostly from graft donor cells, taken 360 days after TCRalphabeta/CD19-depleted stem cell transplant. J is TRBJ2-1 and V is TRBV7-2, with D perhaps TRBD2 (6 bases). This receptor was obtained from a boy in the first two years of life who had a stem cell transplant for SCID, so the T cells may come from the graft donor. The CDR3 loop reads CASSLRGTGDEQFF. CDR3 DNA: TGTGCCAGCAGCTTGAGGGGCACGGGGGATGAGCAGTTCTTC.